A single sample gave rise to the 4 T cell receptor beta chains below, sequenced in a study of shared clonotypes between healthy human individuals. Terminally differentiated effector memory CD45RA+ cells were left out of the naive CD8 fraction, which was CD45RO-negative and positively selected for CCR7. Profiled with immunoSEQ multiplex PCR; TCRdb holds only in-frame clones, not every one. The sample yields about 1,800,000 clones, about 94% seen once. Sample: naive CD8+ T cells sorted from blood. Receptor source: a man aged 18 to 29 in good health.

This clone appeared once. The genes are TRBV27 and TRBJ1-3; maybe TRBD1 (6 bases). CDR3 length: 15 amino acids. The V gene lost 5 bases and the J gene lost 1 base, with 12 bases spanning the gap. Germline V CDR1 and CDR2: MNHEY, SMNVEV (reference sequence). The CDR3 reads CASSPWQGSGNTIYF. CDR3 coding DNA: TGTGCCAGCAGTCCGTGGCAGGGGTCTGGAAACACCATATATTTT.

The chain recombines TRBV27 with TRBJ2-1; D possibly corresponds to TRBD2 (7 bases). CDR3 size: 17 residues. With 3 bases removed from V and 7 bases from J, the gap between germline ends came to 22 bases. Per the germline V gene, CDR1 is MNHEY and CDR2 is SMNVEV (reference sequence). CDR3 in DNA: TGTGCCAGCAGTTTCATTAGGGGGGGGGCCTACTTGAATGAGCAGTTCTTC. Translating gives CASSFIRGGAYLNEQFF.

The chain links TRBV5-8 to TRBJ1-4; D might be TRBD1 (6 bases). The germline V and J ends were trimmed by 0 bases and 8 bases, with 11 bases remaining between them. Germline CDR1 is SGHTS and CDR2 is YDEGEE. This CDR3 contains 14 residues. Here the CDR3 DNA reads TGTGCCAGCAGCTTGGACAGGGCCAACGAAAAACTGTTTTTT. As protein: CASSLDRANEKLFF.

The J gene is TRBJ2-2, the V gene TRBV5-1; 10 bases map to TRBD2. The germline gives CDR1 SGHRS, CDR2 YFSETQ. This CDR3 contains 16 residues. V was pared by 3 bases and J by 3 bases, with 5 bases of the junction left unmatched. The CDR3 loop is CASSCPSGGDTGELFF. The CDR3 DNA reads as TGCGCCAGCAGCTGCCCCAGCGGGGGGGACACCGGGGAGCTGTTTTTT. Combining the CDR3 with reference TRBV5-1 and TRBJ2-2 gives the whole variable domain KAGVTQTPRYLIKTRGQQVTLSCSPISGHRSVSWYQQTPGQGLQFLFEYFSETQRNKGNFPGRFSGRQFSNSRSEMNVSTLELGDSALYLCASSCPSGGDTGELFFGEGSRLTVL.